This entry describes one TCR beta chain. This clonotype was counted a few times. Its antigen remains unidentified. Nothing much larger sits one base from this clone, and base qualities are not available. This record belongs to a study of T cells in Graves' hyperthyroidism and ophthalmopathy (dated by TCRdb to about 2019). For context, the study as a whole: Peripheral blood was collected at initial diagnosis, before any treatment. According to the paper, TCR Vbeta CDR3 sequencing was carried out on some 130 peripheral blood samples, which came from under 50 ophthalmopathy, around 75 hyperthyroidism and around 17 progressor patients. Prospective prediction of ophthalmopathy was tested in an independent validation cohort of 18 to 20 hyperthyroidism patients and 15 to 17 patients who later progressed to ophthalmopathy. TCR V-J signatures able to tell the groups apart were searched for in a discovery cohort of 100 or so patients, of whom around 43 had Graves' ophthalmopathy and more than 55 had stable Graves' hyperthyroidism. The study also compared thyroid tissue and blood T-cell repertoires from five or six Graves' hyperthyroidism patients. For training and testing, the approximately 97 patients in the discovery cohort were randomly divided in a 7:3 ratio. Once sampling was done, hyperthyroidism patients were given methimazole at a starting dose of 30 mg daily, whereas ophthalmopathy patients were given high-dose intravenous methylprednisolone.

What the study reported, not specific to this receptor: No statistical method was used to fix the sample size in advance, and group allocation was not hidden from the investigators. Most expanded thyroid clonotypes (frequency above 0.001) were also found in blood, which suggests that blood repertoires may mirror thyroid immune responses. In validation, the model predicted progression to ophthalmopathy a median of roughly 6.5 months before onset, with 65% to 71% sensitivity and just under 75% specificity. Ophthalmopathy was separated from stable hyperthyroidism by a 13 V-J signature model, with approximately 85% sensitivity and roughly 81% specificity obtained in cross-validation and 80%/75% obtained in testing.

Including the terminal cysteine and phenylalanine, the CDR3 comprises 13 residues. The DNA shown is the 39-base CDR3, in frame from base 1. The junction shows trimming of 5 bases on V and 7 bases on J, plus 14 bases between the germline ends. Via the germline V gene (reference sequence), CDR1 is MNHEY and CDR2 SMNVEV. Amplification of TCR beta CDR3 regions was carried out from RNA transcripts. The TCR CDR3 was subjected to a first round of RT-PCR using the HTBI primer set and the Qiagen OneStep RT-PCR kit. The libraries were constructed in a second round of multiplex PCR and then size-selected and purified. Sequencing of the libraries was done on an Illumina HiSeq2000 using paired-end 100 bp reads. The original methods were these. SOAPnuke was used to process the raw data, with reads discarded if the reads contained adapters or uncalled bases, had a mean Phred below 15, or lacked an exact constant-primer or identifier match. COPE v1.2.5 was used to merge the high-quality paired reads, and each unique nucleotide sequence was defined as a clonotype. MiTCR v1.1 was used to align the clonotypes against IMGT TRBV, TRBD and TRBJ reference segments. Only V-J combinations with frequency above 0.0001, covering 99% to 99.2% of repertoires, were analysed. A TCS score was defined as the ratio between F50 (clonal expansion) and ExV (chaos), using BLOSUM62-based TCRdist between CDR3 peptides within each V-J. Welch's t-statistics and random forest reduced roughly 540 V-J features to about 13, which were used in a naive Bayes classifier (R e1071). The raw public data were reprocessed by TCRdb itself: fastp quality trimming at Q25, MiXCR clonotype calling, in-frame beta chains only. CDR3 protein sequences are deduplicated, and each keeps its most common genes and DNA. TCRdb's processing, not the authors' own work, is the source of the V and J calls. Present in this sample are under 350,000 distinct CDR3 sequences, 20% to 25% of which were seen just once. The top ten hold around half of the sample.

A patient counted as having stable Graves' hyperthyroidism if no progression to ophthalmopathy occurred over 18 months of follow-up. The hyperthyroidism patients were between 18 and 65 years old and newly diagnosed, with a disease duration of less than 2 months. The study excluded patients with uncontrolled infections, other autoimmune diseases, pregnancy or lactation. Diagnoses relied on clinical symptoms, serum thyroxine and TRAb, thyroid ultrasound and orbital computed tomography. Ficoll-Paque density gradient centrifugation was used to isolate PBMCs from around 10 ml of fresh peripheral blood. Total RNA was extracted using Trizol reagent, and RNA quality was assessed on an Agilent 2100 Bioanalyzer.

Sequences were obtained from blood. The origin of this receptor is a woman in her 50s with Graves' hyperthyroidism. The rearranged chain carries TRBV27 and TRBJ1-2; no D segment can be confidently identified. The CDR3 region has the sequence CASSPNGLGGYTF. Read as DNA, the sequence is TGTGCCAGCAGTCCGAATGGGCTGGGTGGCTACACCTTC.